This T cell receptor (beta chain) was retrieved from a study of CD8 T cells in ankylosing spondylitis. Whole-study findings and limits: Characteristic of ankylosing spondylitis blood, it appeared, was a TCR beta motif comprising roughly eight highly homologous variants.

The CDR3 has 14 residues. V was clipped by 4 bases and J by 5 bases, with 15 bases between them. This clonotype occurred many times. Its cognate antigen is unknown. In TCRdb, the 5' RACE reads were re-called with MiXCR into one record per CDR3 protein. The sample includes under 250,000 distinct CDR3 sequences, over 30% of them seen just once. V and J are TRBV12-3 or TRBV12-4 and TRBJ2-7; D gene ambiguous. The source is a male donor with ankylosing spondylitis or in good health (not recorded which). The sequenced sample was blood, either unsorted or a sorted T cell fraction (not recorded which). The CDR3 protein is CASSSGPGSHEQYF. CDR3 bases: TGTGCCAGCAGTTCAGGCCCCGGGTCCCACGAGCAGTACTTC.